This T cell receptor (beta chain) originates from a study of T cells expressing NK-cell markers. Across the study: Repertoire data for TCR beta were derived from sorted T cells (CD3+CD56+NKG2C+, CD3+CD56+NKG2C- and CD3+CD56-NKG2C+). Seven donors tested HCMV-seropositive and one tested seronegative among the eight sequenced. Overall study findings and caveats: These clonotypes, the leaders elsewhere, also led the CD3+CD56-NKG2C+ fraction in several donors.

A word on this clonotype: Its matching antigen is unknown.

CDR1 MNHEY and CDR2 SVGEGT come from the germline V gene. The CDR3 extends over 14 amino acids. Template switching by 5'RACE with UMIs generated the TCR beta cDNA. Reanalyzing the 5' RACE reads, TCRdb keeps one entry per CDR3 protein, without DNA. The data show approximately 460,000 distinct CDR3 sequences, and the top ten clones hold 7.3%. The source is a woman aged 18 to 75 in good health. The V and J genes are TRBV6-2 or TRBV6-3 and TRBJ1-2. Sequencing was carried out using blood T cells: a sorted CD56 or NKG2C T cell subset, CD4+ or CD8+ T cells, or bulk PBMC T cells (not recorded which). The CDR3 sequence: CASSYGHRFDGYTF.